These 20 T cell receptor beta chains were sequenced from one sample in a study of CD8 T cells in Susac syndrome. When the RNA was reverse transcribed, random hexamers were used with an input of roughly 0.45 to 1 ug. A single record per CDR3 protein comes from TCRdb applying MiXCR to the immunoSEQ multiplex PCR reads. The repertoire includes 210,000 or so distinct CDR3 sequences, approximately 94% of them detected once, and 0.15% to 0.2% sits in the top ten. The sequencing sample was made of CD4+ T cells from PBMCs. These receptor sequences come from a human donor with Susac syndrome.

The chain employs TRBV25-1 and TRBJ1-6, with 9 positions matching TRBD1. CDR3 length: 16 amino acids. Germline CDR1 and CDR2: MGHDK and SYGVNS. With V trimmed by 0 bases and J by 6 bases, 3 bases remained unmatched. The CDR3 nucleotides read TGTGCCAGCAGTGAATACCCGGGACAGGGTAATTCACCCCTCCACTTT. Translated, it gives CASSEYPGQGNSPLHF. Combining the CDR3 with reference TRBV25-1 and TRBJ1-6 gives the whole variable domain EADIYQTPRYLVIGTGKKITLECSQTMGHDKMYWYQQDPGMELHLIHYSYGVNSTEKGDLSSESTVSRIRTEHFPLTLESARPSHTSQYLCASSEYPGQGNSPLHFGNGTRLTVT.

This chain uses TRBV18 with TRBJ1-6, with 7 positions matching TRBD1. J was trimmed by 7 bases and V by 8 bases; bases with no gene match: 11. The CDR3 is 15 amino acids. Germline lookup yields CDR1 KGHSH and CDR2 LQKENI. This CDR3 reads CASRPETGYNSPLHF. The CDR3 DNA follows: TGTGCCAGCCGTCCCGAGACAGGGTACAATTCACCCCTCCACTTT. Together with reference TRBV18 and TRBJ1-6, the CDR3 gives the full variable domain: NAGVMQNPRHLVRRRGQEARLRCSPMKGHSHVYWYRQLPEEGLKFMVYLQKENIIDESGMPKERFSAEFPKEGPSILRIQQVVRGDSAAYFCASRPETGYNSPLHFGNGTRLTVT.

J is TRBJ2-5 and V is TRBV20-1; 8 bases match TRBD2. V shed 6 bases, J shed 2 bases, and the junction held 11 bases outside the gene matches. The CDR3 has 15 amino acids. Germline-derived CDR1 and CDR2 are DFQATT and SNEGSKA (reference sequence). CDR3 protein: CSALFNSGEQETQYF. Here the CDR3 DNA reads TGCAGTGCCCTCTTTAATAGCGGGGAGCAAGAGACCCAGTACTTC.

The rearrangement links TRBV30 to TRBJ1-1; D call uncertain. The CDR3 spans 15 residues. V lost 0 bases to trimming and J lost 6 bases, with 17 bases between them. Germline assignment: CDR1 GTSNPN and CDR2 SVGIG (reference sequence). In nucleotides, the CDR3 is TGTGCCTGGAGTGTACAGCGGCCTCAGAGCGCTGAAGCTTTCTTT. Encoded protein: CAWSVQRPQSAEAFF.

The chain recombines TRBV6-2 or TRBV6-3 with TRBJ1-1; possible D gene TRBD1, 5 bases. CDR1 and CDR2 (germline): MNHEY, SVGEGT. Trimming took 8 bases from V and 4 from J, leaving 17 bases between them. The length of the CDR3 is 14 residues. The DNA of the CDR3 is TGTGCCAGCGGTGACCCAGGCCAGGGCACTGAAGCTTTCTTT. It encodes CASGDPGQGTEAFF.

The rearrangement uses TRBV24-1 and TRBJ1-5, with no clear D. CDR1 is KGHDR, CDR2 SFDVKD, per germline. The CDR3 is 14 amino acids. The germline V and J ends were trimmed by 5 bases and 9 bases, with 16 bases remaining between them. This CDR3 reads CATSAGGPPVPQHF. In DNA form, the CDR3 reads TGTGCCACCAGTGCCGGTGGCCCTCCCGTGCCCCAGCATTTT.

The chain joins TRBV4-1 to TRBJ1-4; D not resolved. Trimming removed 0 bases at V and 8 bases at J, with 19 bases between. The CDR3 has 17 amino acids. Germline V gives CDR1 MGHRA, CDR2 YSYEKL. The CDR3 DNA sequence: TGCGCCAGCAGCCAAGACCCGCCCGCCCCGCCGGGAGAAAAACTGTTTTTT. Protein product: CASSQDPPAPPGEKLFF.

The CDR3 coding sequence is TGTGCCAGCAGTGGCGCCGGGCGTTCCTACGAGCAGTACTTC. This translates into CASSGAGRSYEQYF. This chain uses TRBV25-1 with TRBJ2-7; no clear D. Trimming shortened V by 4 bases and J by 1 base, and 11 bases separated the two germline ends. CDR1 is MGHDK and CDR2 is SYGVNS in the germline V gene. This CDR3 contains 14 residues.

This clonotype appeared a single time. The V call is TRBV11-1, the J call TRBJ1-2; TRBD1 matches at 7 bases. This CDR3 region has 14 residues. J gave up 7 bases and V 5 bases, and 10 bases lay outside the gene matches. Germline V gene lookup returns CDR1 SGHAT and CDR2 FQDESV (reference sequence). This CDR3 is CASSPDRVTGGYTF. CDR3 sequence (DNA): TGTGCCAGCAGCCCAGACAGGGTCACAGGTGGCTACACCTTC.

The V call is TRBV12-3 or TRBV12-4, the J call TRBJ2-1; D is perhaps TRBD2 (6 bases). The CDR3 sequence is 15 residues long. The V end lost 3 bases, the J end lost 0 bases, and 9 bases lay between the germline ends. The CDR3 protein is CASSFAGSSYNEQFF. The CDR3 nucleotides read TGTGCCAGCAGTTTCGCGGGGAGCTCCTACAATGAGCAGTTCTTC.

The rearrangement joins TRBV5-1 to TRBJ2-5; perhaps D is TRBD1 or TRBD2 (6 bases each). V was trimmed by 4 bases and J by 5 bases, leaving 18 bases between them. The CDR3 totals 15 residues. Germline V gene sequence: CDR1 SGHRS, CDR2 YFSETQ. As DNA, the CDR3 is TGCGCCAGCAGCCCTGTGGTCGGGGGCGAGGAGACCCAGTACTTC. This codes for CASSPVVGGEETQYF.

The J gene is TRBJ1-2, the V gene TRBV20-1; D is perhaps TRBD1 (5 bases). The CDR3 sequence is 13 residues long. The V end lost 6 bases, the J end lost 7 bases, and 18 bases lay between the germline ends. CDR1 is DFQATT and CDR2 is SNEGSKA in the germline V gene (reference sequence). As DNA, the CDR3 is TGCAGTGCCCCCGTGCGGCCGAGGGGTGGCTACACCTTC. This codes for CSAPVRPRGGYTF.

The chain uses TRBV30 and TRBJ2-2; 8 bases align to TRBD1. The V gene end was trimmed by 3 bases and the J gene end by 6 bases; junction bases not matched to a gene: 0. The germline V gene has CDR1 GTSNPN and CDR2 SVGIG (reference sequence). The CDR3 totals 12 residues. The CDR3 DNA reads TGTGCCTGGAGACAGGGGGCCGGGGAGCTGTTTTTT. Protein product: CAWRQGAGELFF.

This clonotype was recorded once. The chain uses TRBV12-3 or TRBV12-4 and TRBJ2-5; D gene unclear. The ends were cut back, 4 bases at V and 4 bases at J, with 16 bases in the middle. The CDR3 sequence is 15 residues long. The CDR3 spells CASSSAMGGPETQYF. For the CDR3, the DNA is TGTGCCAGCAGTTCTGCGATGGGTGGGCCAGAGACCCAGTACTTC.

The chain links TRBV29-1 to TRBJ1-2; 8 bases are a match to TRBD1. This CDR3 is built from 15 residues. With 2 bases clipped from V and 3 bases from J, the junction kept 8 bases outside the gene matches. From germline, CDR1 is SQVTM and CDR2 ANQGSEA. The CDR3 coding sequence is TGCAGCGTTGAAAGCCGTACAGGGGGTGACTATGGCTACACCTTC. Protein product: CSVESRTGGDYGYTF.

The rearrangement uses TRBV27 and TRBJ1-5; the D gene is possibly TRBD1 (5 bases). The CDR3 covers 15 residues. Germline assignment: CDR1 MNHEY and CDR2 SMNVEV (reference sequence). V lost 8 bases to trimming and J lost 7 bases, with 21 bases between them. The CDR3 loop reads CASSTHAQGGQPQHF. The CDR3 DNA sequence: TGTGCCAGCTCAACCCACGCCCAGGGAGGCCAGCCCCAGCATTTT.

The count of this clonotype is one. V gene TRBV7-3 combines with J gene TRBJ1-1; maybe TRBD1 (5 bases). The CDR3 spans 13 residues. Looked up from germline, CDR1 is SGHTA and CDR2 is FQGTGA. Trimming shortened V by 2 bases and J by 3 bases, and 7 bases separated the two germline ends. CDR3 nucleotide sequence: TGTGCCAGCAGCTTAGAACAGGACACTGAAGCTTTCTTT. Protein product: CASSLEQDTEAFF. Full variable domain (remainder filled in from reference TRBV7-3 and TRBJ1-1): GAGVSQTPSNKVTEKGKYVELRCDPISGHTALYWYRQSLGQGPEFLIYFQGTGAADDSGLPNDRFFAVRPEGSVSTLKIQRTERGDSAVYLCASSLEQDTEAFFGQGTRLTVV.

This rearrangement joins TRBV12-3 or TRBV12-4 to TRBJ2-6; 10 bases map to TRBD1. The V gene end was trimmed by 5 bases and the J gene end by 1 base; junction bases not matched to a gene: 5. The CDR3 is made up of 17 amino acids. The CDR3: CASSQPGQGSGANVLTF. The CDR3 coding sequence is TGTGCCAGCAGTCAACCGGGACAGGGGTCTGGGGCCAACGTCCTGACTTTC.

The CDR3 DNA follows: TGTGCCAGCAGCGTAGGGGCGGGGGGCAACACTGAAGCTTTCTTT. It yields the protein CASSVGAGGNTEAFF. The chain is built from TRBV9 and TRBJ1-1; D might be TRBD1 (6 bases). V lost 0 bases and J 2 bases, leaving 11 bases between the germline ends. This CDR3 is built from 15 residues. Germline V gene sequence: CDR1 SGDLS, CDR2 YYNGEE.

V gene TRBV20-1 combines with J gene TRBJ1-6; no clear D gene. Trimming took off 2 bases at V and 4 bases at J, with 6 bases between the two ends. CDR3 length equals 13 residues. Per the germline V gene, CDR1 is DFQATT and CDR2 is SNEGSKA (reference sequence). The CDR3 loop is CSARSGYNSPLHF. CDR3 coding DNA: TGCAGTGCTAGATCAGGATATAATTCACCCCTCCACTTT.